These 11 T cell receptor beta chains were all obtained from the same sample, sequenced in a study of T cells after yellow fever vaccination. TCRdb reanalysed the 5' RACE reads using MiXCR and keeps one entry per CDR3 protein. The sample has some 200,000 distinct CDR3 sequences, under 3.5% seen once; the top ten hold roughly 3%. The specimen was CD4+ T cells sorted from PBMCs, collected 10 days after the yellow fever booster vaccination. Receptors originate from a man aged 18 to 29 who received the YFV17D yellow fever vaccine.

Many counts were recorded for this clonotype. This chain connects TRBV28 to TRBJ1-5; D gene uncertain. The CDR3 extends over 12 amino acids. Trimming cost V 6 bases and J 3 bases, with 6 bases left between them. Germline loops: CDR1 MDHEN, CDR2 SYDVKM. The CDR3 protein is CASSPLNQPQHF. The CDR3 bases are TGTGCCAGCAGCCCGCTCAATCAGCCCCAGCATTTT.

CDR3 sequence: CSALGATGTEAFF. The CDR3 region has the DNA TGCAGCGCACTGGGCGCCACGGGCACTGAAGCTTTCTTT. This chain links TRBV29-1 with TRBJ1-1; no firm D call. The V end was cut by 7 bases, the J end by 4 bases, with 16 bases between. The CDR3 has 13 residues. Germline values: CDR1 SQVTM, CDR2 ANQGSEA. Complete variable domain (other parts from reference TRBV29-1 and TRBJ1-1): SAVISQKPSRDICQRGTSLTIQCQVDSQVTMMFWYRQQPGQSLTLIATANQGSEATYESGFVIDKFPISRPNLTFSTLTVSNMSPEDSSIYLCSALGATGTEAFFGQGTRLTVV.

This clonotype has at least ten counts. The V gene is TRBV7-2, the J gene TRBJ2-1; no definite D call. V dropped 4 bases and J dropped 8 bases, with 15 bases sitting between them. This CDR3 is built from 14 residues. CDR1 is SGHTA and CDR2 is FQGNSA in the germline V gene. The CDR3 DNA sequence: TGTGCCAGCAGCTCTCTAGTCAACTCTGATGAGCAGTTCTTC. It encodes CASSSLVNSDEQFF.

CDR3 amino acids: CASKQHGIDYGYTF. Here the CDR3 DNA reads TGTGCCAGCAAGCAGCACGGTATCGACTATGGCTACACCTTC. V and J are TRBV12-3 or TRBV12-4 and TRBJ1-2; D is undetermined. V lost 7 bases to trimming and J lost 3 bases, with 15 bases between them. CDR3 length: 14 amino acids.

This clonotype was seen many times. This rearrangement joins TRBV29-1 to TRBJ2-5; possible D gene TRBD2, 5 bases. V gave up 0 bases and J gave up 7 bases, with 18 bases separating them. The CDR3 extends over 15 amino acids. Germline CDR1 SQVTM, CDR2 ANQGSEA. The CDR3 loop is CSVEDRAGLGWTQYF. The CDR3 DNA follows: TGCAGCGTTGAAGATAGGGCGGGCCTCGGGTGGACCCAGTACTTC.

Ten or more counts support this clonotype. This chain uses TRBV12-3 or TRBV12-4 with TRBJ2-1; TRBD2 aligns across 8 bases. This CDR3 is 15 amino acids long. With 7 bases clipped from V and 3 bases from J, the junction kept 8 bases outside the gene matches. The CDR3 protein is CASKAGLGFYNEQFF. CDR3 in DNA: TGTGCCAGCAAAGCGGGACTAGGTTTCTACAATGAGCAGTTCTTC.

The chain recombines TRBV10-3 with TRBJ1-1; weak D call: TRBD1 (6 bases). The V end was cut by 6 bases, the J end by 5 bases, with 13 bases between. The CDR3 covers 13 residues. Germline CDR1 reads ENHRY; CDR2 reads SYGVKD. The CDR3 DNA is TGTGCCATCAGGGAAGGGGGTACGACTGAAGCTTTCTTT. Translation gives CAIREGGTTEAFF.

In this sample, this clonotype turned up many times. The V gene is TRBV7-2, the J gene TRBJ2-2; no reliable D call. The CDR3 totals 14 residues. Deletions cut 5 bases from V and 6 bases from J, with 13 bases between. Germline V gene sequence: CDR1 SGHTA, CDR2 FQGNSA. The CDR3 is CASSPWAGSGELFF. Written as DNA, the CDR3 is TGTGCCAGCAGCCCGTGGGCAGGATCCGGGGAGCTGTTTTTT.

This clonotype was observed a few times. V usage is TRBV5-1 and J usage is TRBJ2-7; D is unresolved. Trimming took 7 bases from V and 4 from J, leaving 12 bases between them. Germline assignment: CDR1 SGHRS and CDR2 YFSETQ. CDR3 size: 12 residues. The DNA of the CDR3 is TGCGCCAGCGCCCAAGCGAAATACGAGCAGTACGTC. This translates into CASAQAKYEQYV.

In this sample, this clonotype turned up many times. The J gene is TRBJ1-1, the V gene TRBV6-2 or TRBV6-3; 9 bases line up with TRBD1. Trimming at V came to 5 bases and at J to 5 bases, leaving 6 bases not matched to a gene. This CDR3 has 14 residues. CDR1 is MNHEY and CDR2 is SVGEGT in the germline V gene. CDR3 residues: CASSIQGAGTEAFF. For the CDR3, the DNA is TGTGCCAGCAGTATACAGGGGGCAGGTACTGAAGCTTTCTTT.

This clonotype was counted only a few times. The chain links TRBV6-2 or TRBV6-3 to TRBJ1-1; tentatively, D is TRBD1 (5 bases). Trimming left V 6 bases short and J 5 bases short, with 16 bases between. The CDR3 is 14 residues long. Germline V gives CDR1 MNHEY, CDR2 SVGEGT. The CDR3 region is CASRGHPGRTEAFF. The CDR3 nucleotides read TGTGCCAGCAGAGGACACCCAGGGAGGACTGAAGCTTTCTTT.